This record covers a single T cell receptor beta chain. Data came from immunoSEQ multiplex PCR; TCRdb stores just in-frame clones and leaves some out. Counted here are approximately 87,000 clones, around 90% occurring once; the ten biggest clones make up 0.3% to 0.45%. This record belongs to a study of technical replicates of blood from a handful of donors. The sequence derives from a human donor in good health. Some clones in this sample may be carry-over from other donors' samples. The sequencing input was T cells isolated from PBMCs.

This chain's CDR3 is CASSWDRANEQFF. The CDR3 coding sequence is TGTGCCAGCAGTTGGGACAGGGCCAATGAGCAGTTCTTC. The rearrangement joins TRBV27 to TRBJ2-1; 9 nucleotides match TRBD1. Germline CDR1 is MNHEY and CDR2 is SMNVEV (reference sequence). V dropped 4 bases and J dropped 6; count of bases not matched to a gene: 1. This CDR3 has 13 amino acids.